The 22 T cell receptor beta chains below come from one sample, sequenced in a study of control samples from healthy donors and cancer patients. The assay was immunoSEQ multiplex PCR, and TCRdb's table has in-frame clones only and misses some. The sample holds some 150,000 clones, about 90% seen once. The sequencing input was blood. The receptors were sampled from a man aged 25 to 40 in good health.

The V gene is TRBV28, the J gene TRBJ1-4, with D possibly being TRBD1 (6 bases). The CDR3 runs to 18 residues. V lost 1 base, J lost 8 bases, and 23 bases lay in between. Germline V gene data show CDR1 as MDHEN and CDR2 as SYDVKM. This CDR3 is CASSLLGQLDRGREKLFF. CDR3 coding DNA: TGTGCCAGCAGTTTATTAGGACAGCTAGACCGGGGTCGAGAAAAACTGTTTTTT.

CDR3 DNA sequence: TGCGCCAGCAGTCAATCGGGAAGGGGCTACACCTTC. Its protein is CASSQSGRGYTF. V and J are TRBV23-1 and TRBJ1-2; D gene uncertain. TRBV23-1 is an open reading frame whose function is uncertain. Trimming removed 0 bases from V and 8 bases from J, with 7 bases in between. This CDR3 spans 12 amino acids.

The J gene is TRBJ2-3, the V gene TRBV9; a possible D gene is TRBD2 (5 bases). This CDR3 spans 19 amino acids. CDR1 and CDR2 from the germline V gene are SGDLS and YYNGEE. V lost 2 bases to trimming and J lost 5 bases, with 27 bases between them. CDR3 loop: CASSVTERGVLGEGDTQYF. CDR3 in DNA: TGTGCCAGCAGCGTGACCGAACGGGGAGTTCTCGGAGAAGGAGATACGCAGTATTTT.

This sequence joins TRBV30 and TRBJ2-1; 8 positions agree with TRBD2. The CDR3 has 19 residues. Germline-derived CDR1 and CDR2 are GTSNPN and SVGIG (reference sequence). After removal of 1 base from V and 4 bases from J, the junction contained 18 bases not matched to a gene. This chain's CDR3 is CAWSAGSGGGTDIYNEQFF. Here the CDR3 DNA reads TGTGCCTGGAGTGCTGGGAGCGGGGGCGGAACGGACATATACAATGAGCAGTTCTTC.

The rearrangement links TRBV5-1 to TRBJ2-3, with 8 positions matching TRBD1. The CDR3 is made up of 18 amino acids. J gave up 2 bases and V 1 base, and 12 bases lay outside the gene matches. From germline, CDR1 is SGHRS and CDR2 YFSETQ. The CDR3 protein is CASSLPGGASSFTDTQYF. The CDR3 DNA follows: TGCGCCAGCAGCTTGCCAGGGGGCGCTTCTTCCTTCACAGATACGCAGTATTTT. Full variable domain (missing parts from reference TRBV5-1 and TRBJ2-3): KAGVTQTPRYLIKTRGQQVTLSCSPISGHRSVSWYQQTPGQGLQFLFEYFSETQRNKGNFPGRFSGRQFSNSRSEMNVSTLELGDSALYLCASSLPGGASSFTDTQYFGPGTRLTVL.

This clone showed up just a few times. The chain recombines TRBV7-3 with TRBJ2-2; D is ambiguous. CDR3 size: 14 residues. V lost 0 bases and J lost 5, with 7 bases in between. CDR1 SGHTA and CDR2 FQGTGA come from the germline V gene. CDR3: CASSLTRQTGELFF. As DNA, the CDR3 is TGTGCCAGCAGCTTAACCAGGCAGACCGGGGAGCTGTTTTTT. Complete variable domain (other parts from reference TRBV7-3 and TRBJ2-2): GAGVSQTPSNKVTEKGKYVELRCDPISGHTALYWYRQSLGQGPEFLIYFQGTGAADDSGLPNDRFFAVRPEGSVSTLKIQRTERGDSAVYLCASSLTRQTGELFFGEGSRLTVL.

V is TRBV11-2 and J is TRBJ1-4, with no clear D. The CDR3 runs 14 residues. With 1 base removed from V and 4 bases from J, the gap between germline ends came to 7 bases. CDR1 and CDR2 from the germline V gene are SGHAT and FQNNGV. The CDR3 region has the DNA TGTGCCAGCAGCTTAGGCACCGGTAATGAAAAACTGTTTTTT. Its translation: CASSLGTGNEKLFF.

V is TRBV19 and J is TRBJ2-1; 8 positions match TRBD2. From germline, CDR1 is LNHDA and CDR2 SQIVND (reference sequence). V lost 3 bases and J lost 0; bases outside the gene matches: 4. The CDR3 totals 16 residues. The chain's CDR3 is CASSIKRGPSYNEQFF. Written as DNA, the CDR3 is TGTGCCAGTAGTATCAAGCGGGGGCCCTCCTACAATGAGCAGTTCTTC.

This chain connects TRBV27 to TRBJ2-7; 9 bases are a match to TRBD1. Trimming at V came to 7 bases and at J to 1 base, leaving 5 bases not matched to a gene. Germline-derived CDR1 and CDR2 are MNHEY and SMNVEV (reference sequence). This CDR3 region has 14 residues. The CDR3 sequence: CASTTGTGSYEQYF. CDR3 coding DNA: TGTGCCAGCACAACCGGGACAGGGTCCTACGAGCAGTACTTC.

V and J are TRBV9 and TRBJ1-3; maybe TRBD1 (6 bases). This CDR3 region has 15 residues. V shed 0 bases and J shed 4 bases, with 11 bases lying between them. Germline V gene sequence: CDR1 SGDLS, CDR2 YYNGEE. The DNA for the CDR3 is TGTGCCAGCAGCGTAGAATGGGGGGCCGGAAACACCATATATTTT. It translates to CASSVEWGAGNTIYF.

The gene calls are TRBV12-5 and TRBJ2-7; possibly TRBD2 for D (7 bases). V dropped 0 bases and J dropped 3 bases, with 12 bases sitting between them. CDR1 is LGHNT, CDR2 FRNRAP, per germline. The CDR3 is 15 residues long. The CDR3 DNA reads TGTGCTAGTGGTTTGGTACAGGGAGGGTACTACGAGCAGTACTTC. Its protein is CASGLVQGGYYEQYF. The variable domain in full, with the rest retrieved from reference TRBV12-5 and TRBJ2-7, is DARVTQTPRHKVTEMGQEVTMRCQPILGHNTVFWYRQTMMQGLELLAYFRNRAPLDDSGMPKDRFSAEMPDATLATLKIQPSEPRDSAVYFCASGLVQGGYYEQYFGPGTRLTVT.

The chain is built from TRBV5-5 and TRBJ1-1, with 9 bases fitting TRBD1. This CDR3 contains 14 residues. The trim removed 2 bases at V and 9 bases at J, leaving 8 bases unmatched. Germline CDR1 and CDR2: SGHKS and YYEKEE (reference sequence). CDR3 loop: CASSFGRDREKAFF. In nucleotides, the CDR3 is TGTGCCAGCAGCTTCGGGCGGGACAGGGAAAAAGCTTTCTTT.

The chain couples TRBV5-1 to TRBJ2-7; tentative D call: TRBD2 (5 bases). The CDR3 is 16 residues long. Trimming took off 3 bases at V and 9 bases at J, with 25 bases between the two ends. In germline, CDR1 is SGHRS, CDR2 YFSETQ. The CDR3 is CASSSGSAAAVSVQYF. DNA for the CDR3: TGCGCCAGCAGCTCGGGTTCAGCGGCGGCCGTGAGCGTGCAGTACTTC. Using reference TRBV5-1 and TRBJ2-7 for the parts outside the CDR3, the full variable domain is KAGVTQTPRYLIKTRGQQVTLSCSPISGHRSVSWYQQTPGQGLQFLFEYFSETQRNKGNFPGRFSGRQFSNSRSEMNVSTLELGDSALYLCASSSGSAAAVSVQYFGPGTRLTVT.

J is TRBJ2-7 and V is TRBV28, with TRBD2 identical over 9 bases. This CDR3 has 15 amino acids. Losses at the gene ends were 1 base for V and 2 bases for J; bases not matched to a gene: 3. The V gene's germline CDR1 is MDHEN and CDR2 SYDVKM. In nucleotides, the CDR3 is TGTGCCAGCAGTTTATACCCTAGCGGGACCTACGAGCAGTACTTC. Translated: CASSLYPSGTYEQYF. Full variable domain (rest looked up from reference TRBV28 and TRBJ2-7): DVKVTQSSRYLVKRTGEKVFLECVQDMDHENMFWYRQDPGLGLRLIYFSYDVKMKEKGDIPEGYSVSREKKERFSLILESASTNQTSMYLCASSLYPSGTYEQYFGPGTRLTVT.

V is TRBV7-8 and J is TRBJ1-3; 7 nucleotides agree with TRBD1. V shed 3 bases and J 4 bases; nucleotides not matched to a gene: 9. Germline V gene data show CDR1 as SGHVS and CDR2 as FQNEAQ. This CDR3 spans 16 amino acids. The CDR3 DNA follows: TGTGCCAGCAGCTTTAAGGGGGCGAGGGGGGGAAACACCATATATTTT. Its protein is CASSFKGARGGNTIYF.

The genes are TRBV6-5 and TRBJ2-7; no clear D gene. V was clipped by 2 bases and J by 4 bases, with 3 bases between them. CDR3 length: 11 amino acids. The germline V gene has CDR1 MNHEY and CDR2 SVGAGI. For the CDR3, the DNA is TGTGCCAGCAGTTACGAGTACGAGCAGTACTTC. It translates to CASSYEYEQYF.

The chain links TRBV10-3 to TRBJ2-2; D assignment may be TRBD1 or TRBD2 (5 bases each). The germline gives CDR1 ENHRY, CDR2 SYGVKD. The CDR3 has 15 residues. V lost 2 bases and J 4 bases, leaving 11 bases between the germline ends. CDR3 loop: CAISEPGTGTGELFF. CDR3 sequence (DNA): TGTGCCATCAGTGAGCCCGGGACGGGCACCGGGGAGCTGTTTTTT.

The chain uses TRBV11-2 and TRBJ1-6; TRBD1 agrees at 9 bases. V lost 5 bases, J lost 8 bases, and 7 bases stayed unmatched. CDR1 and CDR2 (germline): SGHAT, FQNNGV. The CDR3 runs to 15 residues. DNA for the CDR3: TGTGCCAGCAGCCTACAGGGGGCTGGTGATTCACCCCTCCACTTT. It codes for CASSLQGAGDSPLHF.

This chain joins TRBV6-6 and TRBJ2-7; TRBD2 aligns across 8 bases. CDR3 size: 17 residues. Germline-derived CDR1 and CDR2 are MNHNY and SVGAGI (reference sequence). Trimming removed 5 bases from V and 0 bases from J; junction bases left unmatched: 12. The CDR3, as DNA: TGTGCCAGCAGTCGAAAAATTAGCGGGGTGAACTCCTACGAGCAGTACTTC. Its protein is CASSRKISGVNSYEQYF.

The V gene is TRBV5-4, the J gene TRBJ2-7; D is undetermined. The germline CDR1 and CDR2 sequences are SGHNT and YYREEE (reference sequence). The CDR3 length is 12 residues. Trimming took off 0 bases at V and 7 bases at J, with 8 bases between the two ends. CDR3 region: CASSLAVGEQYF. Here the CDR3 DNA reads TGTGCCAGCAGCTTGGCCGTGGGAGAGCAGTACTTC.

The rearrangement links TRBV18 to TRBJ1-1, with a tentative D call TRBD1 (5 bases). The germline V gene encodes CDR1 KGHSH and CDR2 LQKENI. V was cut by 3 bases and J by 1 base, with 15 bases left in between. The CDR3 runs 16 residues. As DNA, the CDR3 is TGTGCCAGCTCACCCCCCTTTGGGGACGGGAACACTGAAGCTTTCTTT. It translates to CASSPPFGDGNTEAFF.

The CDR3 sequence: CASSSYRGENIQYF. CDR3 bases: TGTGCCAGTAGCTCCTACAGGGGGGAGAACATTCAGTACTTC. The chain recombines TRBV19 with TRBJ2-4, with 8 bases aligning to TRBD1. The V segment lost 6 bases and the J segment 7 bases; nucleotides outside the gene matches: 8. CDR1 and CDR2 from the germline V gene are LNHDA and SQIVND (reference sequence). The CDR3 runs 14 residues.